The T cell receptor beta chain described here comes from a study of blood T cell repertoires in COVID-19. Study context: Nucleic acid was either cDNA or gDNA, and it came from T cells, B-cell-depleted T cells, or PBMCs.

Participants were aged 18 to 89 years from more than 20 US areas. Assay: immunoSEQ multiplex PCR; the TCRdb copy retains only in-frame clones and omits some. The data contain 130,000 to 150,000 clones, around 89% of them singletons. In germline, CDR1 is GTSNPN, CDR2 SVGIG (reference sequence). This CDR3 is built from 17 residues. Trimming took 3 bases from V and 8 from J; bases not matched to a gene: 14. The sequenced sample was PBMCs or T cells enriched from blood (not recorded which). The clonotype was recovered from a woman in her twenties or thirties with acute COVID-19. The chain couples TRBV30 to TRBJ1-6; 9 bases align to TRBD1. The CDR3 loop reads CAWSLGTGKDFDSPLHF. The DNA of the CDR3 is TGTGCCTGGAGCCTCGGGACAGGGAAAGATTTTGATTCACCCCTCCACTTT.